The rows below give T cell receptor beta chains drawn from one sample of a study of T-cell reconstitution after alpha-beta-depleted transplantation in children. TCRdb reprocessed the PCR reads with MiXCR, giving one entry per CDR3 protein. Seen here are approximately 520,000 distinct CDR3 sequences, approximately 29% observed once, and the top ten hold around 2.3%. The sequencing used PBMCs from the stem cell graft donor, collected from the stem cell graft. Source of these receptors: a human donor who donated a stem cell graft to a child with aplastic anemia. Each CDR3 is given without its conserved first and last residue. A D gene is named only where the DNA matches it firmly.

CDR3 length: 10
V gene: TRBV19
D gene: NA
CDR3 protein: ASRATEETQY

CDR3 length: 14
V gene: TRBV28
D gene: NA
CDR3 protein: ASSFFLGGAKETQY

CDR3 length: 13
V gene: TRBV12-3/TRBV12-4
D gene: TRBD1
CDR3 protein: ASSLLGTGRGEQY

CDR3 length: 12
V gene: TRBV7-9
D gene: NA
CDR3 protein: ASTLGGDYNEQF

CDR3 length: 10
V gene: TRBV20-1
D gene: NA
CDR3 protein: SARSFGLEAF

CDR3 length: 11
V gene: TRBV20-1
D gene: NA
CDR3 protein: SATDRTYQPQH

CDR3 length: 13
V gene: TRBV6-5
D gene: NA
CDR3 protein: ASSYSRGLGNTIY

CDR3 length: 12
V gene: TRBV7-2
D gene: NA
CDR3 protein: ASSLTSRGNEQF

CDR3 length: 13
V gene: TRBV7-2
D gene: NA
CDR3 protein: ASSPNRVGTDTQY

CDR3 length: 17
V gene: TRBV11-1
D gene: NA
CDR3 protein: ASSLWPRDSLRGTDTQY

CDR3 length: 9
V gene: TRBV19
D gene: NA
CDR3 protein: ASSPGGPLH